This TCR beta chain was identified during a study of glioma-infiltrating T cells. CDR1 is SGHVS, CDR2 FNYEAQ, per germline. Deletions cut 4 bases from V and 0 bases from J, with 4 bases between. This CDR3 has 13 amino acids. There are many counts of this clonotype. Amplification of TCR alpha and beta CDR3 regions from RNA used iRepertoire nested multiplex PCR. Tissue mRNA or PBMC total RNA, roughly 90-400 ng, went into one-step reverse transcription and amplification. A single record per CDR3 protein comes from TCRdb applying MiXCR to the multiplex PCR reads. The data show 90,000 or so distinct CDR3 sequences, 35% to 50% seen once.

The chain couples TRBV7-6 to TRBJ2-1; the D is unclear. The sample consisted of glioma tissue, nonneoplastic brain tissue, or PBMCs (not recorded which). The receptor was derived from a human donor with low-grade glioma or glioblastoma, undergoing nonglioma brain surgery, or in good health (not recorded which). The CDR3 sequence is CASSWSSYNEQFF. The CDR3, as DNA: TGTGCCAGCAGCTGGAGCTCCTACAATGAGCAGTTCTTC.